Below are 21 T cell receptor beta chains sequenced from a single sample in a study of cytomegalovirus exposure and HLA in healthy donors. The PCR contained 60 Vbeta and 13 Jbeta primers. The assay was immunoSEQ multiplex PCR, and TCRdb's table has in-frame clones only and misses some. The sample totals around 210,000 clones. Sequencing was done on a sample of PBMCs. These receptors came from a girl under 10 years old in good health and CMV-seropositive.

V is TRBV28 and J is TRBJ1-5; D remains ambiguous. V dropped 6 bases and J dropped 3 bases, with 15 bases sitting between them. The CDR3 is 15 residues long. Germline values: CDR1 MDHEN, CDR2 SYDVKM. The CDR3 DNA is TGTGCCAGCAGGACCTCAGGTGCTAACAATCAGCCCCAGCATTTT. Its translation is CASRTSGANNQPQHF.

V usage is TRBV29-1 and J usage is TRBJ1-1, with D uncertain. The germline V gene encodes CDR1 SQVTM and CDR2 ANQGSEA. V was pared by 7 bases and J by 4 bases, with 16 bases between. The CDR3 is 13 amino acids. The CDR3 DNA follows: TGCAGCGCCGGATCGGGGATCGGCACTGAAGCTTTCTTT. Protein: CSAGSGIGTEAFF.

The DNA of the CDR3 is TGTGCCAGCAGCCGAGACTCTGGGGCCAACGTCCTGACTTTC. Protein product: CASSRDSGANVLTF. The gene calls are TRBV7-3 and TRBJ2-6, with D unclear. Germline CDR1 SGHTA, CDR2 FQGTGA. The V end lost 5 bases, the J end lost 0 bases, and 5 bases lay between the germline ends. The CDR3 runs 14 residues.

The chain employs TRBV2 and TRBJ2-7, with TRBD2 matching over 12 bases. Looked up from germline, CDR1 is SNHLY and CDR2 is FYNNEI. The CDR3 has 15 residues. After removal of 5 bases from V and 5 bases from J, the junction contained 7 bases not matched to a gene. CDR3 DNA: TGTGCCAGCAGTCCTCGACTAGCGGGAGCACACGAGCAGTACTTC. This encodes CASSPRLAGAHEQYF.

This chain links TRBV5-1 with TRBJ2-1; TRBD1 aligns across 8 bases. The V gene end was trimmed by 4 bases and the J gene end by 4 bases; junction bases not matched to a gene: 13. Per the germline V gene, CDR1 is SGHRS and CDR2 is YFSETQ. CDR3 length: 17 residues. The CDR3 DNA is TGCGCCAGCAGCACCCTGCGACAGGGGTGGACTTACAATGAGCAGTTCTTC. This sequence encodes CASSTLRQGWTYNEQFF.

As DNA, the CDR3 is TGTGCCAGCAGTGATAGCGGGAGAACCTACGAGCAGTACTTC. The encoded protein is CASSDSGRTYEQYF. The chain uses TRBV6-1 and TRBJ2-7; 9 nucleotides match TRBD2. CDR1 is MNHNS, CDR2 SASEGT, per germline. Trimming cost V 3 bases and J 2 bases; bases outside gene matches: 2. This CDR3 region has 14 residues.

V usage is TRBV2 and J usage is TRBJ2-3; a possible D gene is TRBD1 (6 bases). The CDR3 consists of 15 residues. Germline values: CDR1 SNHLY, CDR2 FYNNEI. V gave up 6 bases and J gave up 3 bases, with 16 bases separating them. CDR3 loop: CASRVLQGSTDTQYF. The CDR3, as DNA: TGTGCCAGCAGGGTCTTACAGGGTTCTACAGATACGCAGTATTTT.

This CDR3 is CASSLFEDQPQHF. The CDR3 DNA sequence: TGCGCCAGCAGCTTGTTTGAGGATCAGCCCCAGCATTTT. The chain has TRBV5-1 and TRBJ1-5; D gene ambiguous. Trimming left V 1 base short and J 5 bases short, with 7 bases between. Germline loops: CDR1 SGHRS, CDR2 YFSETQ. The CDR3 is 13 amino acids.

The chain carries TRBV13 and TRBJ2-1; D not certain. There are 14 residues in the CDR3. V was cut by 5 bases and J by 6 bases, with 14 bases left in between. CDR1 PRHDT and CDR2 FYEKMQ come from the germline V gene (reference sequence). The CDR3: CASSDGPRFNEQFF. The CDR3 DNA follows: TGTGCCAGCAGCGATGGCCCGAGGTTCAATGAGCAGTTCTTC.

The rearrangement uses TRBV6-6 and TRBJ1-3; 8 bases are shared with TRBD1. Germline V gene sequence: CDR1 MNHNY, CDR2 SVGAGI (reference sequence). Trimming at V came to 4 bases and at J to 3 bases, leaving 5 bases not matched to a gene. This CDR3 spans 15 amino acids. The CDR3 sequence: CASSSTGESGNTIYF. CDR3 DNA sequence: TGTGCCAGCAGTTCGACAGGGGAGAGTGGAAACACCATATATTTT.

The CDR3 protein is CASSLYRDTGELFF. The CDR3 coding sequence is TGTGCCAGCAGTTTATACAGGGACACCGGGGAGCTGTTTTTT. V is TRBV28 and J is TRBJ2-2, with D possibly TRBD1 on 6 matching bases. CDR1 MDHEN and CDR2 SYDVKM come from the germline V gene. This CDR3 region has 14 residues. V gave up 1 base and J gave up 3 bases, with 6 bases separating them.

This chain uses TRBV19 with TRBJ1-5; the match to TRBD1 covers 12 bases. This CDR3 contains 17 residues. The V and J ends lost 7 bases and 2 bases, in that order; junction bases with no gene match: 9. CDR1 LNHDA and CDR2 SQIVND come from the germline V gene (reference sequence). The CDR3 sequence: CASTPGQGAGGNQPQHF. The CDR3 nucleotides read TGTGCCAGTACTCCGGGACAGGGGGCGGGAGGCAATCAGCCCCAGCATTTT.

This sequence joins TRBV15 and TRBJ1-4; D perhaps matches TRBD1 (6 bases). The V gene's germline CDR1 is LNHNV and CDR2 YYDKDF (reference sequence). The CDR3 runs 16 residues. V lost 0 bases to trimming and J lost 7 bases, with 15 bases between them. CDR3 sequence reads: CATSREILRQVEKLFF. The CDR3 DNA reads TGTGCCACCAGCAGAGAAATCCTTCGACAGGTTGAAAAACTGTTTTTT.

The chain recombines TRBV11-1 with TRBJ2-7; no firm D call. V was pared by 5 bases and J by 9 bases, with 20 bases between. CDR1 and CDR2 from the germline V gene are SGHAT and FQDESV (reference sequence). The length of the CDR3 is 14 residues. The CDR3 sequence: CASSTGVLDDGQYF. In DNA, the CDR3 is TGTGCCAGCAGCACGGGTGTATTAGATGACGGGCAGTACTTC.

The CDR3 protein is CASSHSGLAGTNTGELFF. CDR3 nucleotide sequence: TGTGCCAGCAGCCACTCCGGACTAGCGGGTACGAACACCGGGGAGCTGTTTTTT. V is TRBV28 and J is TRBJ2-2; 11 bases fit TRBD2. Germline V gene lookup returns CDR1 MDHEN and CDR2 SYDVKM. Losses at the gene ends were 6 bases for V and 0 bases for J; bases not matched to a gene: 9. The CDR3 has 18 residues.

For the CDR3, the DNA is TGTGCCAGCAGTGAAAGGAGCAGGGATCCCTATGGCTACACCTTC. This encodes CASSERSRDPYGYTF. The genes are TRBV25-1 and TRBJ1-2, with a tentative D call TRBD1 (5 bases). The V gene lost 2 bases and the J gene lost 4 bases, with 14 bases spanning the gap. This CDR3 is built from 15 residues. CDR1 is MGHDK, CDR2 SYGVNS, per germline.

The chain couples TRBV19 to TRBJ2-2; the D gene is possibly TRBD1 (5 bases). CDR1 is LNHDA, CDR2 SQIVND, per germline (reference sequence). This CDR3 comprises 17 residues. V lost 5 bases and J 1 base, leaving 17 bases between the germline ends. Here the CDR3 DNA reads TGTGCCAGTAGTGTCCGAGACAGTTTTTTGAACACCGGGGAGCTGTTTTTT. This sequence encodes CASSVRDSFLNTGELFF. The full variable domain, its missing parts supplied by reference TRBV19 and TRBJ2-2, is DGGITQSPKYLFRKEGQNVTLSCEQNLNHDAMYWYRQDPGQGLRLIYYSQIVNDFQKGDIAEGYSVSREKKESFPLTVTSAQKNPTAFYLCASSVRDSFLNTGELFFGEGSRLTVL.

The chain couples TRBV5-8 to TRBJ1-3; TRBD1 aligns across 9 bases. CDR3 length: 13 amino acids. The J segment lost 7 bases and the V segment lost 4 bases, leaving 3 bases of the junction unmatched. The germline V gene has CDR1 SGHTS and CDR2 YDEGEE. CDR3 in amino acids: CASSLGQGNTIYF. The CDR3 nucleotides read TGTGCCAGCAGCCTTGGACAGGGGAACACCATATATTTT. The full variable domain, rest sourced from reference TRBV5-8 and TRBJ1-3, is EAGVTQSPTHLIKTRGQQATLRCSPISGHTSVYWYQQALGLGLQFLLWYDEGEERNRGNFPPRFSGRQFPNYSSELNVNALELEDSALYLCASSLGQGNTIYFGEGSWLTVV.

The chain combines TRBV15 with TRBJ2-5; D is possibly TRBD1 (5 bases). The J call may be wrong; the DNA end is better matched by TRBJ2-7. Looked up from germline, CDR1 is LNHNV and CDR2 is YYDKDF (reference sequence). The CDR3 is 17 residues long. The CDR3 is CATSRAQGRPQVYEQYF. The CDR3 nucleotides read TGTGCCACCAGCAGAGCGCAGGGCCGACCGCAGGTCTACGAGCAGTACTTC.

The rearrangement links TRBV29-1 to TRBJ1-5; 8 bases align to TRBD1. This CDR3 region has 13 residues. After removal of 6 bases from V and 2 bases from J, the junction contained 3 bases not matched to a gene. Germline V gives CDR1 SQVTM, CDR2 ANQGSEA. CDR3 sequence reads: CSVGQGGNQPQHF. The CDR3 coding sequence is TGCAGCGTCGGACAGGGTGGCAATCAGCCCCAGCATTTT.

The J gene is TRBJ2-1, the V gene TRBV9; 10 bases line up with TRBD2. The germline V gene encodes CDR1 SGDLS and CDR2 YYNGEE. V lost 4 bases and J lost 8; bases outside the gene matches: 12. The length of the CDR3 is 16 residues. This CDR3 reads CASSPRLAGAVDEQFF. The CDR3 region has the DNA TGTGCCAGCAGCCCCCGCCTAGCGGGAGCGGTCGATGAGCAGTTCTTC.